A single sample gave rise to the 18 T cell receptor beta chains below, sequenced in a study of blood T cell repertoires in COVID-19. The table came from immunoSEQ multiplex PCR; TCRdb's copy has only in-frame clones and leaves some out. The sample has about 78,000 clones, around nine tenths seen once. Sequenced sample: peripheral blood. The source of these receptors is a woman older than 75 with active or convalescent COVID-19.

The chain joins TRBV7-9 to TRBJ1-2; D uncertain. Germline V gene sequence: CDR1 SEHNR, CDR2 FQNEAQ (reference sequence). The CDR3 is 14 amino acids. V was trimmed by 3 bases and J by 4 bases, leaving 12 bases between them. The CDR3, as DNA: TGTGCCAGCAGCTTGGGCAGTAGGTCCTATGGCTACACCTTC. It translates to CASSLGSRSYGYTF.

The V call is TRBV27, the J call TRBJ2-7; 7 positions match TRBD1. CDR3 length equals 13 residues. Germline V gives CDR1 MNHEY, CDR2 SMNVEV (reference sequence). V was clipped by 6 bases and J by 1 base; unmatched bases: 3. In DNA, the CDR3 is TGTGCCAGCAGCGACAGGGCTTCCTACGAGCAGTACTTC. The encoded protein is CASSDRASYEQYF.

The V and J genes are TRBV19 and TRBJ1-5, with 8 bases matching TRBD1. V lost 5 bases, J lost 5 bases, and 11 bases stayed unmatched. In germline, CDR1 is LNHDA, CDR2 SQIVND (reference sequence). This CDR3 spans 16 amino acids. CDR3: CASSLGQGDSDQPQHF. DNA for the CDR3: TGTGCCAGTAGTCTCGGACAGGGCGATTCGGATCAGCCCCAGCATTTT.

The chain uses TRBV2 and TRBJ1-1, with D possibly TRBD1 on 5 matching bases. This CDR3 is built from 14 residues. CDR1 and CDR2 from the germline V gene are SNHLY and FYNNEI. The germline V and J ends were trimmed by 4 bases and 2 bases, with 11 bases remaining between them. CDR3: CASSALQANTEAFF. The CDR3 region has the DNA TGTGCCAGCAGTGCGCTACAGGCCAACACTGAAGCTTTCTTT.

The gene calls are TRBV28 and TRBJ1-2; D uncertain. From germline, CDR1 is MDHEN and CDR2 SYDVKM. This CDR3 comprises 15 residues. V was clipped by 2 bases and J by 4 bases, with 14 bases between them. CDR3 bases: TGTGCCAGCAGTTTAATGGCAGGCCTCACCTATGGCTACACCTTC. It encodes CASSLMAGLTYGYTF.

This rearrangement joins TRBV7-9 to TRBJ2-1, with 11 positions matching TRBD2. CDR1 is SEHNR and CDR2 is FQNEAQ in the germline V gene (reference sequence). The V and J ends lost 5 bases and 0 bases, in that order; junction bases with no gene match: 9. The CDR3 runs 18 residues. The DNA for the CDR3 is TGTGCCAGCAGCCCTCGACTAGCGGGGCGGACCTCCTACAATGAGCAGTTCTTC. Amino acid sequence: CASSPRLAGRTSYNEQFF.

V gene TRBV9 combines with J gene TRBJ2-7; TRBD1 might be the D (5 bases). The CDR3 runs 13 residues. The V end was cut by 2 bases, the J end by 1 base, with 7 bases between. Germline V gives CDR1 SGDLS, CDR2 YYNGEE. CDR3 bases: TGTGCCAGCAGCGTGGACACTTCCTACGAGCAGTACTTC. It codes for CASSVDTSYEQYF.

The V gene is TRBV18, the J gene TRBJ1-1; possibly TRBD1 for D (5 bases). The CDR3 runs to 15 residues. The germline V and J ends were trimmed by 1 base and 1 base, with 10 bases remaining between them. The germline V gene encodes CDR1 KGHSH and CDR2 LQKENI. The CDR3 bases are TGTGCCAGCTCACCACGGGGCGGACAGAACACTGAAGCTTTCTTT. Encoded protein: CASSPRGGQNTEAFF.

The chain couples TRBV18 to TRBJ2-1, with 8 positions matching TRBD1. This CDR3 region has 18 residues. Trimming at V came to 3 bases and at J to 8 bases, leaving 18 bases not matched to a gene. Looked up from germline, CDR1 is KGHSH and CDR2 is LQKENI. This chain's CDR3 is CASSPIGTGGRSVHEQFF. CDR3 DNA: TGTGCCAGCTCACCGATCGGTACAGGGGGGAGAAGTGTGCATGAGCAGTTCTTC.

This sequence joins TRBV5-6 and TRBJ2-7, with TRBD2 as a possible D gene (5 bases). With 4 bases removed from V and 3 bases from J, the gap between germline ends came to 17 bases. The CDR3 is 15 residues long. Germline V gives CDR1 SGHDT, CDR2 YYEEEE. CDR3 protein: CASSRREAGGYEQYF. The CDR3 bases are TGTGCCAGCAGCCGTCGAGAGGCGGGTGGCTACGAGCAGTACTTC.

The chain recombines TRBV2 with TRBJ2-4; 8 positions agree with TRBD1. In germline, CDR1 is SNHLY, CDR2 FYNNEI. CDR3 size: 14 residues. V lost 6 bases to trimming and J lost 2 bases; unmatched junction nucleotides: 3. The DNA for the CDR3 is TGTGCCAGCAGGGACAGGGTCACCAAAAACATTCAGTACTTC. It translates to CASRDRVTKNIQYF.

The genes are TRBV30 and TRBJ1-3, with D tentatively TRBD1 (6 bases). The germline gives CDR1 GTSNPN, CDR2 SVGIG (reference sequence). The length of the CDR3 is 12 residues. The V end was cut by 6 bases, the J end by 2 bases, with 8 bases between. The CDR3 bases are TGTGCCTGTACAGGGACTGGAAACACCATATATTTT. Translated, it gives CACTGTGNTIYF.

The chain combines TRBV6-2 or TRBV6-3 with TRBJ2-6; TRBD1 matches at 7 bases. The germline gives CDR1 MNHEY, CDR2 SVGEGT. The CDR3 is 15 amino acids. With 6 bases clipped from V and 3 bases from J, the junction kept 5 bases outside the gene matches. CDR3 sequence reads: CASSDRDGGANVLTF. For the CDR3, the DNA is TGTGCCAGCAGCGACAGGGACGGTGGGGCCAACGTCCTGACTTTC.

This chain uses TRBV7-2 with TRBJ1-6; TRBD1 matches at 9 bases. CDR3 length equals 15 residues. The V gene's germline CDR1 is SGHTA and CDR2 FQGNSA. After removal of 5 bases from V and 8 bases from J, the junction contained 7 bases not matched to a gene. The CDR3 region is CASSPGQGMHSPLHF. The CDR3, as DNA: TGTGCCAGCAGCCCAGGACAGGGGATGCATTCACCCCTCCACTTT.

This chain joins TRBV7-3 and TRBJ2-3, with D possibly being TRBD1 (6 bases). The V end lost 5 bases, the J end lost 6 bases, and 6 bases lay between the germline ends. Per the germline V gene, CDR1 is SGHTA and CDR2 is FQGTGA. This CDR3 is 11 amino acids long. The DNA for the CDR3 is TGTGCCAGCAGCCAGGGGGATACGCAGTATTTT. Its translation is CASSQGDTQYF.

The chain employs TRBV10-1 and TRBJ2-1, with 12 nucleotides matching TRBD2. This CDR3 region has 16 residues. CDR1 and CDR2 from the germline V gene are WNHNN and SYGVQD (reference sequence). Trimming removed 2 bases from V and 3 bases from J; junction bases left unmatched: 2. DNA of the CDR3: TGCGCCAGCAGTGAGCCACTAGCGGGAGGCTACAATGAGCAGTTCTTC. Its protein product is CASSEPLAGGYNEQFF.

This clone was seen a single time. The V gene is TRBV7-6, the J gene TRBJ2-1, with D perhaps TRBD1 (5 bases). The CDR3 is 17 amino acids. V lost 5 bases to trimming and J lost 0 bases, with 17 bases between them. Germline lookup yields CDR1 SGHVS and CDR2 FNYEAQ. The CDR3 coding sequence is TGTGCCAGCAGCGAGCGTGGACACCAGAGCTCCTACAATGAGCAGTTCTTC. Its translation: CASSERGHQSSYNEQFF.

V gene TRBV7-9 combines with J gene TRBJ2-7, with 7 bases matching TRBD1. The CDR3 sequence is 12 residues long. V was clipped by 5 bases and J by 6 bases; unmatched bases: 4. Germline CDR1 is SEHNR and CDR2 is FQNEAQ (reference sequence). CDR3 bases: TGTGCCAGCAGCCAAGGGACAGTCGAGCAGTACTTC. Translating it yields CASSQGTVEQYF.